This T cell receptor beta chain was observed in a study of T cells in Graves' hyperthyroidism and ophthalmopathy (dated by TCRdb to the late 2010s). Broadly, across the study: Peripheral blood was collected at initial diagnosis, before any treatment. TCR V-J signatures able to tell the groups apart were searched for in a discovery cohort of 100 or so patients, of whom approximately 40 had Graves' ophthalmopathy and around 58 had stable Graves' hyperthyroidism. Prospective prediction of ophthalmopathy was tested in an independent validation cohort consisting of 18 hyperthyroidism patients and some 17 patients who later progressed to ophthalmopathy. The 90 to 100 discovery patients were randomly split 7:3 into training and test sets. In addition, the study compared T-cell repertoires in thyroid tissue and in blood from about 6 Graves' hyperthyroidism patients. After blood sampling, hyperthyroidism patients were treated with methimazole at a starting dose of 30 mg daily, and ophthalmopathy patients were treated with high-dose intravenous methylprednisolone. TCR Vbeta CDR3 sequencing of roughly 140 peripheral blood samples (roughly 41 ophthalmopathy, roughly 74 hyperthyroidism and around 17 progressor patients) is reported in the paper. Overall study results and their limits: In cross-validation, a model built on a 13 V-J signature told ophthalmopathy apart from stable hyperthyroidism with under 90% sensitivity and roughly 83% specificity, and in testing the same model reached 80%/75%. During validation, the model predicted progression to ophthalmopathy a median of around 7 months ahead of onset, with more than 55% sensitivity and 72.22% specificity. Most expanded thyroid clonotypes (frequency above 0.001) were also detected in blood, a finding suggesting that blood repertoires may reflect thyroid immune responses. Sample size was not statistically predetermined, and blinding of investigators to group allocation was not performed.

Ophthalmopathy patients had moderately to severely active disease, Clinical Activity Score of at least 3, NOSPECS grade of at least 4, and duration under 3 months. The study excluded patients with uncontrolled infections, other autoimmune diseases, pregnancy or lactation. Diagnoses were based on clinical symptoms, serum thyroxine and TRAb, thyroid ultrasound and orbital computed tomography. PBMCs were separated from roughly 10 ml of fresh peripheral blood using Ficoll-Paque density gradient centrifugation. Trizol reagent was used to extract total RNA, and RNA quality was then checked on an Agilent 2100 Bioanalyzer. The CDR3 starts with the cysteine, ends with the phenylalanine, and has 17 residues. Only the CDR3 portion is preserved as DNA: 51 bases, with reading frame beginning at the first base. From the germline V gene, CDR1 is SGHTA and CDR2 is FQGNSA. V loses 1 base of germline sequence and J loses 1 base, and the interval between the two ends is 16 bases.

In this sample, this clonotype turned up once. Its antigen remains undetermined. Per-base qualities were not stored, and no clone one base away is much larger. Support from one read is weak. Amplification of TCR beta CDR3 regions was carried out from RNA transcripts. The first round of RT-PCR for the TCR CDR3 was performed with the HTBI primer set and the Qiagen OneStep RT-PCR kit. A second multiplex PCR round built the libraries, followed by size selection and purification. Paired-end sequencing of the libraries was performed with 100 bp reads on an Illumina HiSeq2000. The original pipeline was this. Raw data were processed with SOAPnuke, discarding reads with adapters, uncalled bases, mean Phred below 15, or no exact constant-primer or identifier match. COPE v1.2.5 was used to merge the high-quality paired reads, and each unique nucleotide sequence was defined as a clonotype. MiTCR v1.1 was used to align clonotypes to the IMGT TRBV, TRBD and TRBJ reference segments. The analysis was restricted to V-J combinations with a frequency above 0.0001, which together covered 99% to 99.2% of the repertoires. A TCS score was defined as the ratio of F50 (clonal expansion) to E x V (chaos), with BLOSUM62-based TCRdist applied between CDR3 peptides within each V-J. Welch's t-statistics and random forest reduced 500 to 650 V-J features to 13, which were used in a naive Bayes classifier (R e1071). The Morisita-Horn index was used to measure how similar the thyroid and blood repertoires were. The raw public data were reprocessed by TCRdb itself: fastp quality trimming at Q25, MiXCR clonotype calling, in-frame beta chains only. Records with the same CDR3 protein are collapsed into one entry carrying the most frequent genes and DNA. These V and J calls rely on TCRdb rather than the paper's analysis. The sample contains around 36,000 distinct CDR3 sequences, 52% of them found a single time. Together, the top ten hold roughly a sixth of the sample.

This sequence uses TRBV7-2 and TRBJ1-1, with the D segment identity uncertain. The sequenced sample consisted of blood. This TCR was recovered from a man aged 40-49 years with Graves' ophthalmopathy. The encoded CDR3 is CASSLVASGKGNTEAFF. The base sequence is TGTGCCAGCAGCTTAGTGGCTAGCGGAAAGGGGAACACTGAAGCTTTCTTT.